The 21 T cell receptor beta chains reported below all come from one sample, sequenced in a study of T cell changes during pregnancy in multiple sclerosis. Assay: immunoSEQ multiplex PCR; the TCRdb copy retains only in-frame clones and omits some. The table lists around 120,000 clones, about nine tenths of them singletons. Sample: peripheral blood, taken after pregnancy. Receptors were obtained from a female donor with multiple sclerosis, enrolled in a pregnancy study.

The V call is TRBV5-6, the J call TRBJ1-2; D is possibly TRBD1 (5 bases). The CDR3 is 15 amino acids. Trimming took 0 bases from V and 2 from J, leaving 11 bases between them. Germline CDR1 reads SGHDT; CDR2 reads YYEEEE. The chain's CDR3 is CASSLAEYRNYGYTF. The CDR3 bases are TGTGCCAGCAGCTTGGCCGAATACAGGAACTATGGCTACACCTTC.

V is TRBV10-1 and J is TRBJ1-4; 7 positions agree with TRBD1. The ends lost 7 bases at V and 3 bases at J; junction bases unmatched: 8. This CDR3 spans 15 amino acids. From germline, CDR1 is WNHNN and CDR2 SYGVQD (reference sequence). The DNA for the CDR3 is TGCGCCAGCACAAAGACAGGGAAGTCTAATGAAAAACTGTTTTTT. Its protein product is CASTKTGKSNEKLFF.

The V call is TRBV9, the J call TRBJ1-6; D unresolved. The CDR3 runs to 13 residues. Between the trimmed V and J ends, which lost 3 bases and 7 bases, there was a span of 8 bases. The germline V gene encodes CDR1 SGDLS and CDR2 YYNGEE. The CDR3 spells CASSAFINSPLHF. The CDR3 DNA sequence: TGTGCCAGCAGCGCTTTTATAAATTCACCCCTCCACTTT.

The chain's CDR3 is CSVETGVNEKLFF. In DNA form, the CDR3 reads TGCAGCGTTGAGACAGGGGTTAATGAAAAACTGTTTTTT. This chain links TRBV29-1 with TRBJ1-4; 8 nucleotides match TRBD1. With 3 bases clipped from V and 4 bases from J, the junction kept 1 base outside the gene matches. Germline V gene lookup returns CDR1 SQVTM and CDR2 ANQGSEA. This CDR3 region has 13 residues. The whole variable domain, filled in from reference TRBV29-1 and TRBJ1-4, reads SAVISQKPSRDICQRGTSLTIQCQVDSQVTMMFWYRQQPGQSLTLIATANQGSEATYESGFVIDKFPISRPNLTFSTLTVSNMSPEDSSIYLCSVETGVNEKLFFGSGTQLSVL.

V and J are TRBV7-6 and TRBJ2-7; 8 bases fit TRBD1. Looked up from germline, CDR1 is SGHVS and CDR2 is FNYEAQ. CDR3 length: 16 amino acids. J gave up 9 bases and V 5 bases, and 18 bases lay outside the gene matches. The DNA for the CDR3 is TGTGCCAGCAGCCCCGATGGGCTCGGACAGGGAAATGTGCAGTACTTC. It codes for CASSPDGLGQGNVQYF.

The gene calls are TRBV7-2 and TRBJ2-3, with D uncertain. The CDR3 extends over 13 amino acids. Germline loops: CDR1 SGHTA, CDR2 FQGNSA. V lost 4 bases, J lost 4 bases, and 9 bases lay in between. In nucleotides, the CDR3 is TGTGCCAGCAGCTCCAAATTGTCAGATACGCAGTATTTT. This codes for CASSSKLSDTQYF.

The CDR3 sequence: CASSASSGGATDTQYF. For the CDR3, the DNA is TGTGCCAGCAGCGCCTCTAGCGGGGGGGCCACAGATACGCAGTATTTT. V gene TRBV9 combines with J gene TRBJ2-3; TRBD2 matches at 12 bases. The CDR3 is 16 amino acids. Germline trimming cut 3 bases from V and 2 bases from J; bases unmatched to any gene: 4. Germline V CDR1 and CDR2: SGDLS, YYNGEE.

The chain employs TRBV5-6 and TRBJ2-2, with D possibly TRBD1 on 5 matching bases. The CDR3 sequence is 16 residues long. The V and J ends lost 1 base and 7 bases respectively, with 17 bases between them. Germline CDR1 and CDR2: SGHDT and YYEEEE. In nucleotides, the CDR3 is TGTGCCAGCAGCTTGTTGTCAGGGTGGTTGGTCGGGGAGCTGTTTTTT. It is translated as CASSLLSGWLVGELFF.

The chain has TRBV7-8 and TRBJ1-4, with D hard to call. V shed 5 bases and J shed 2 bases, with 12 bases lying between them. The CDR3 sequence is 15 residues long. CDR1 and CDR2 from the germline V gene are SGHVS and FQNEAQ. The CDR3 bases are TGTGCCAGCAGCCTCGAGAGATTCACTAATGAAAAACTGTTTTTT. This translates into CASSLERFTNEKLFF.

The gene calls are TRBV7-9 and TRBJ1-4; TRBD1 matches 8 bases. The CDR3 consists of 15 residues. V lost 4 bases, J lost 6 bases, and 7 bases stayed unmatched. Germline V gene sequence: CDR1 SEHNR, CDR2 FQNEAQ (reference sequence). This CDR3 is CASSSWTGLDEKLFF. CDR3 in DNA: TGTGCCAGCAGCTCCTGGACAGGGCTCGATGAAAAACTGTTTTTT. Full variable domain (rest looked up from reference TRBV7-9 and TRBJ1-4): DTGVSQNPRHKITKRGQNVTFRCDPISEHNRLYWYRQTLGQGPEFLTYFQNEAQLEKSRLLSDRFSAERPKGSFSTLEIQRTEQGDSAMYLCASSSWTGLDEKLFFGSGTQLSVL.

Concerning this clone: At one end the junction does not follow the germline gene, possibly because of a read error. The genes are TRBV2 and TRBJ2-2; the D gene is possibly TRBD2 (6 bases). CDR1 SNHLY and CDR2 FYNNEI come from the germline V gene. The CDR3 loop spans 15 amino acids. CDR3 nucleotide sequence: TGCGCAGCAGTGACGAGACTAGGGTTTCACGGGGAGCTGTTTTTT. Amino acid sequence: CAAVTRLGFHGELFF.

CDR3 sequence reads: CASSFFGGEVADTQYF. The CDR3, as DNA: TGTGCCAGCAGCTTTTTTGGGGGCGAGGTCGCAGATACGCAGTATTTT. The chain has TRBV7-9 and TRBJ2-3; D might be TRBD1 (6 bases). The V and J ends lost 3 bases and 4 bases respectively, with 17 bases between them. This CDR3 has 16 residues. Germline V gene data show CDR1 as SEHNR and CDR2 as FQNEAQ (reference sequence). Variable domain in full (rest from reference TRBV7-9 and TRBJ2-3): DTGVSQNPRHKITKRGQNVTFRCDPISEHNRLYWYRQTLGQGPEFLTYFQNEAQLEKSRLLSDRFSAERPKGSFSTLEIQRTEQGDSAMYLCASSFFGGEVADTQYFGPGTRLTVL.

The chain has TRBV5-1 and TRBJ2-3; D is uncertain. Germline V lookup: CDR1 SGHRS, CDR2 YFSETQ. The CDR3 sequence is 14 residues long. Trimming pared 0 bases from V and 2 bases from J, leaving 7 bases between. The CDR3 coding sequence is TGCGCCAGCAGCTTGGTGGGCCACACAGATACGCAGTATTTT. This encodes CASSLVGHTDTQYF.

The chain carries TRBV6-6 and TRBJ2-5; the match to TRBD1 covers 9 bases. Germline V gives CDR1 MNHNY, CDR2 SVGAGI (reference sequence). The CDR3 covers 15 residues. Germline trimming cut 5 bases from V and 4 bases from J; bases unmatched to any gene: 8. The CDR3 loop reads CASSPNRGPGETQYF. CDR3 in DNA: TGTGCCAGCAGTCCAAACAGGGGGCCAGGAGAGACCCAGTACTTC.

In DNA, the CDR3 is TGTGCCAGCAGTTCTCCCGGGGGAGGCTATGGCTACACCTTC. Its protein product is CASSSPGGGYGYTF. The V gene is TRBV6-5, the J gene TRBJ1-2; D possibly corresponds to TRBD1 (5 bases). Germline V lookup: CDR1 MNHEY, CDR2 SVGAGI. This CDR3 region has 14 residues. Between the trimmed V and J ends, which lost 4 bases and 4 bases, there was a span of 13 bases.

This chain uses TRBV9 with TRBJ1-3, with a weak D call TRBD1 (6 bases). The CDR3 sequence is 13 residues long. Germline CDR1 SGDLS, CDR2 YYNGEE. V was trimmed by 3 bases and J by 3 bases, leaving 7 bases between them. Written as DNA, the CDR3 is TGTGCCAGCAGCGCACAGGGTGGAAACACCATATATTTT. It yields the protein CASSAQGGNTIYF. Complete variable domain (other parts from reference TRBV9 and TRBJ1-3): DSGVTQTPKHLITATGQRVTLRCSPRSGDLSVYWYQQSLDQGLQFLIQYYNGEERAKGNILERFSAQQFPDLHSELNLSSLELGDSALYFCASSAQGGNTIYFGEGSWLTVV.

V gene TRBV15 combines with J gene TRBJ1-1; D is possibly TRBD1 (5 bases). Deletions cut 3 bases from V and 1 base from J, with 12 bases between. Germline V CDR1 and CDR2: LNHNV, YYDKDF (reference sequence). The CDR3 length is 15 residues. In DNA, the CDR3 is TGTGCCACCAGCAGGGGCGGGGCGAGGAACACTGAAGCTTTCTTT. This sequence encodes CATSRGGARNTEAFF. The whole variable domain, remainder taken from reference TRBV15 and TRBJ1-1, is DAMVIQNPRYQVTQFGKPVTLSCSQTLNHNVMYWYQQKSSQAPKLLFHYYDKDFNNEADTPDNFQSRRPNTSFCFLDIRSPGLGDTAMYLCATSRGGARNTEAFFGQGTRLTVV.

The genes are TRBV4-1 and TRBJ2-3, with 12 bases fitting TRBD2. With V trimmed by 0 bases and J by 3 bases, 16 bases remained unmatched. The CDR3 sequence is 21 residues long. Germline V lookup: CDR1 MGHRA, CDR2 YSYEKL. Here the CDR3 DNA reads TGCGCCAGCAGCCAAGACCTCCCCCTAGCGGGGGGGATAATCCGAACAGATACGCAGTATTTT. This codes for CASSQDLPLAGGIIRTDTQYF.

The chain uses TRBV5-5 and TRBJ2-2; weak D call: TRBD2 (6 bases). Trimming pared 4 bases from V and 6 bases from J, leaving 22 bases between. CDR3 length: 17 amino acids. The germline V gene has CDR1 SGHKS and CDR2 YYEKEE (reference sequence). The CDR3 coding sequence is TGTGCCAGCAGCACCTCACGCGGGCGGGAACCGTCCGGGGAGCTGTTTTTT. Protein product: CASSTSRGREPSGELFF.

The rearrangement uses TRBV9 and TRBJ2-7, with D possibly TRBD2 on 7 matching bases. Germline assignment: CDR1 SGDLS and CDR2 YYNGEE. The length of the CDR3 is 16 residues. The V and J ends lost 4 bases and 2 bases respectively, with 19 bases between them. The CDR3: CASSPSAAGATYEQYF. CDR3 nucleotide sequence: TGTGCCAGCAGCCCCTCCGCCGCGGGGGCTACCTACGAGCAGTACTTC.

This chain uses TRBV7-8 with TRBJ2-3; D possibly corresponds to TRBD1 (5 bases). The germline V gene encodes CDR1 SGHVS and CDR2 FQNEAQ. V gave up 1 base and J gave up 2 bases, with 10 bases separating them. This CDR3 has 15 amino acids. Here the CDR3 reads CASSLGRGTTDTQYF. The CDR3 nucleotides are TGTGCCAGCAGCTTAGGAAGGGGCACCACAGATACGCAGTATTTT.